This TCR beta chain is from a study of blood T cell repertoires in COVID-19. Study context: The samples span acute and convalescent COVID-19 from the United States, Italy and Spain. PBMCs, B-cell-depleted T cells, or T cells provided the cDNA or gDNA that made up the material.

In this sample, this clone turned up once. In the authors' workflow: The authors estimated nucleated cell counts from reference gene primer amplification. Assay: immunoSEQ multiplex PCR; the TCRdb copy retains only in-frame clones and omits some. That table gives V, J and clone size, and the DNA gave D and trimming. The table shows a few hundred thousand clones, with 80% to 90% occurring only once. Trimming took off 0 bases at V and 4 bases at J, with 16 bases between the two ends. Germline CDR1 LNHNV, CDR2 YYDKDF (reference sequence). The CDR3 has 16 residues. The gene calls are TRBV15 and TRBJ2-7; possible D gene TRBD2, 7 bases. Specimen: peripheral blood. The TCR originated in a man in his fifties or sixties with acute or convalescent COVID-19. The CDR3 is CATSRDQGRGVYEQYF. For the CDR3, the DNA is TGTGCCACCAGCAGAGATCAGGGGAGGGGGGTTTACGAGCAGTACTTC.